The 20 T cell receptor beta chains listed next were all sequenced from one sample in a study of T-cell memory formation after mild COVID-19. One entry per CDR3 protein results from TCRdb running MiXCR on the 5' RACE reads. The sample holds 530,000 or so distinct CDR3 sequences; 17% are singletons and the top ten take about 8.1%. Material for sequencing was PBMCs or a T cell subset sorted from them (not recorded which). The receptors originated from an adult woman who had mild COVID-19 (a few samples of this study predate the infection). Cell type and time point are not known.

In its sample, this clonotype was seen a few times. This chain uses TRBV5-4 with TRBJ2-1; a possible D gene is TRBD2 (6 bases). Trimming removed 4 bases at V and 6 bases at J, with 8 bases between. The CDR3 covers 12 residues. The germline CDR1 and CDR2 sequences are SGHNT and YYREEE (reference sequence). Written as DNA, the CDR3 is TGTGCCAGCAGCCGGGACTCCAATGAGCAGTTCTTC. Encoded protein: CASSRDSNEQFF.

This clonotype was seen only a few times. The chain couples TRBV30 to TRBJ1-2, with unresolved D. Germline lookup yields CDR1 GTSNPN and CDR2 SVGIG (reference sequence). The CDR3 consists of 11 residues. Trimming removed 4 bases from V and 8 bases from J, with 11 bases in between. The CDR3 loop is CAWIHGVGYTF. Here the CDR3 DNA reads TGTGCCTGGATACATGGTGTCGGCTACACCTTC.

The rearrangement joins TRBV5-1 to TRBJ2-1; D is undetermined. The germline V gene has CDR1 SGHRS and CDR2 YFSETQ. The CDR3 runs to 14 residues. V was clipped by 7 bases and J by 1 base, with 12 bases between them. The CDR3 protein is CASSLDPSYNEQFF. The DNA of the CDR3 is TGCGCCAGCTCCTTGGACCCTTCCTACAATGAGCAGTTCTTC.

This clonotype has more than one count but fewer than ten. V gene TRBV9 combines with J gene TRBJ1-2; D is unclear. The CDR3 length is 15 residues. Germline values: CDR1 SGDLS, CDR2 YYNGEE. V lost 0 bases and J 3 bases, leaving 12 bases between the germline ends. The CDR3, as DNA: TGTGCCAGCAGCGTAGCTACCTTTGGAGACTATGGCTACACCTTC. This sequence encodes CASSVATFGDYGYTF.

V is TRBV10-1 and J is TRBJ1-1, with a weak D call TRBD1 (5 bases). V was pared by 3 bases and J by 6 bases, with 17 bases between. The germline CDR1 and CDR2 sequences are WNHNN and SYGVQD (reference sequence). This CDR3 is built from 15 residues. Here the CDR3 reads CASSDDGTAAPEAFF. The DNA for the CDR3 is TGCGCCAGCAGTGATGATGGGACCGCTGCGCCTGAAGCTTTCTTT.

This clonotype was counted between two and nine times. V usage is TRBV11-3 and J usage is TRBJ2-1; D may correspond to TRBD1 or TRBD2 (11 bases each). V lost 6 bases to trimming and J lost 6 bases, with 30 bases between them. CDR1 and CDR2 from the germline V gene are SGHNT and YENEEA. The CDR3 covers 19 residues. CDR3 amino acids: CASRQGQGAGLAGSNEQFF. The CDR3 bases are TGTGCCAGCAGACAAGGACAGGGGGCTGGACTAGCGGGTTCCAATGAGCAGTTCTTC.

The chain has TRBV27 and TRBJ1-5; tentatively, D is TRBD1 (5 bases). There are 13 residues in the CDR3. V shed 6 bases and J shed 4 bases, with 10 bases lying between them. CDR1 and CDR2 from the germline V gene are MNHEY and SMNVEV (reference sequence). The CDR3 DNA reads as TGTGCCAGCAGCCGACAGCCTAATCAGCCCCAGCATTTT. This codes for CASSRQPNQPQHF.

This clonotype turned up a few times. The chain joins TRBV20-1 to TRBJ2-1; 10 nucleotides match TRBD2. The germline gives CDR1 DFQATT, CDR2 SNEGSKA (reference sequence). V shed 1 base and J 9 bases; nucleotides not matched to a gene: 12. The CDR3 is made up of 16 amino acids. The CDR3 here is CSARVPGSGRIFEQFF. In nucleotides, the CDR3 is TGCAGTGCTAGAGTCCCTGGTAGCGGGAGGATTTTTGAGCAGTTCTTC.

As to this clonotype: Being one base from a much bigger clone, this may be a read error. The genes are TRBV12-3 or TRBV12-4 and TRBJ1-2; D gene ambiguous. The CDR3 length is 13 residues. V was shortened by 5 bases and J by 4 bases, with 11 bases between the two germline ends. The CDR3 DNA is TGTGCCAGCAGTGAGATAGCCTCCTATGGCTACACCTTC. It is translated as CASSEIASYGYTF.

The sample holds a few counts of this clonotype. The CDR3 here is CASSPLAEGDTEAFF. The CDR3 nucleotides read TGTGCCAGCAGCCCACTTGCCGAAGGGGACACTGAAGCTTTCTTT. V gene TRBV7-6 combines with J gene TRBJ1-1, with D tentatively TRBD1 (5 bases). The germline V and J ends were trimmed by 5 bases and 3 bases, with 16 bases remaining between them. There are 15 residues in the CDR3. Germline values: CDR1 SGHVS, CDR2 FNYEAQ.

The CDR3 nucleotides are TGCGCCAGCAGCCAAGGACAGGGAAACATTCAGTACTTC. This codes for CASSQGQGNIQYF. This chain connects TRBV4-1 to TRBJ2-4; 7 bases are shared with TRBD1. Germline V CDR1 and CDR2: MGHRA, YSYEKL. V lost 1 base and J lost 6; bases outside the gene matches: 0. This CDR3 is built from 13 residues.

The chain recombines TRBV12-3 or TRBV12-4 with TRBJ2-3; a weak D match, TRBD1 (5 bases). The length of the CDR3 is 16 residues. The V end lost 6 bases, the J end lost 2 bases, and 18 bases lay between the germline ends. For the CDR3, the DNA is TGTGCCAGCAGCCTCGGCACAGGCGCCCCCACAGATACGCAGTATTTT. Protein product: CASSLGTGAPTDTQYF.

The chain carries TRBV7-3 and TRBJ2-3; D may be TRBD1 or TRBD2 (7 bases each). The V end lost 4 bases, the J end lost 2 bases, and 13 bases lay between the germline ends. The CDR3 spans 15 residues. Germline values: CDR1 SGHTA, CDR2 FQGTGA. The CDR3 coding sequence is TGTGCCAGCAGCTCGGGGAGGGGGCCCACAGATACGCAGTATTTT. It encodes CASSSGRGPTDTQYF. Variable domain in full (rest from reference TRBV7-3 and TRBJ2-3): GAGVSQTPSNKVTEKGKYVELRCDPISGHTALYWYRQSLGQGPEFLIYFQGTGAADDSGLPNDRFFAVRPEGSVSTLKIQRTERGDSAVYLCASSSGRGPTDTQYFGPGTRLTVL.

In this sample, this clonotype turned up a few times. CDR3 loop: CASSRTTSSYNEQFF. In nucleotides, the CDR3 is TGTGCCAGCAGTCGGACAACCAGCTCCTACAATGAGCAGTTCTTC. The rearrangement uses TRBV6-5 and TRBJ2-1; D is possibly TRBD1 (5 bases). The CDR3 has 15 residues. The V gene's germline CDR1 is MNHEY and CDR2 SVGAGI. V lost 5 bases, J lost 0 bases, and 11 bases lay in between.

This sequence joins TRBV18 and TRBJ2-3; no definite D call. CDR3 length: 13 residues. The V gene's germline CDR1 is KGHSH and CDR2 LQKENI. The V gene lost 3 bases and the J gene lost 2 bases, with 6 bases spanning the gap. The CDR3 reads CASSPGNTDTQYF. The CDR3, as DNA: TGTGCCAGCTCACCGGGAAACACAGATACGCAGTATTTT. Filled out from reference TRBV18 and TRBJ2-3, the complete variable domain reads NAGVMQNPRHLVRRRGQEARLRCSPMKGHSHVYWYRQLPEEGLKFMVYLQKENIIDESGMPKERFSAEFPKEGPSILRIQQVVRGDSAAYFCASSPGNTDTQYFGPGTRLTVL.

This clonotype showed up just a few times. V and J are TRBV12-3 or TRBV12-4 and TRBJ2-7; TRBD2 matches at 13 bases. With V trimmed by 5 bases and J by 8 bases, 9 bases remained unmatched. The CDR3 covers 15 residues. In nucleotides, the CDR3 is TGTGCCAGCAGTCCTGGACTAGCGGGAGCCGGAAAGCAGTACTTC. Protein product: CASSPGLAGAGKQYF.

V and J are TRBV30 and TRBJ1-2; 10 bases fit TRBD1. Germline CDR1 GTSNPN, CDR2 SVGIG (reference sequence). V lost 1 base, J lost 13 bases, and 6 bases stayed unmatched. This CDR3 is built from 12 residues. The CDR3 spells CAWSGPGTGVTF. The CDR3 bases are TGTGCCTGGAGTGGTCCCGGGACAGGGGTCACCTTC.

The CDR3 DNA reads TGCGCCAGCACCACGGGGGACCTATCGCGGGAGCAGTTCTTC. Protein product: CASTTGDLSREQFF. V usage is TRBV5-1 and J usage is TRBJ2-1, with a possible D match to TRBD2 (6 bases). The CDR3 has 14 amino acids. The ends were cut back, 6 bases at V and 10 bases at J, with 20 bases in the middle. Germline CDR1 SGHRS, CDR2 YFSETQ.

The chain employs TRBV30 and TRBJ2-7; 7 nucleotides match TRBD1. J lost 6 bases, V lost 0 bases, and 8 bases had no gene match. The germline gives CDR1 GTSNPN, CDR2 SVGIG (reference sequence). The CDR3 is 14 amino acids. Here the CDR3 reads CAWSVSGGTGEQYF. The DNA of the CDR3 is TGTGCCTGGAGTGTTTCAGGGGGTACTGGCGAGCAGTACTTC.

The chain joins TRBV20-1 to TRBJ2-3; D may match TRBD1 or TRBD2 (5 bases each). The CDR3 sequence is 10 residues long. Trimming cost V 5 bases and J 13 bases, with 13 bases left between them. CDR1 and CDR2 (germline): DFQATT, SNEGSKA (reference sequence). The CDR3 DNA reads as TGCAGTGCTCGGTGGGGGAACGAGTATTTT. Its protein product is CSARWGNEYF.